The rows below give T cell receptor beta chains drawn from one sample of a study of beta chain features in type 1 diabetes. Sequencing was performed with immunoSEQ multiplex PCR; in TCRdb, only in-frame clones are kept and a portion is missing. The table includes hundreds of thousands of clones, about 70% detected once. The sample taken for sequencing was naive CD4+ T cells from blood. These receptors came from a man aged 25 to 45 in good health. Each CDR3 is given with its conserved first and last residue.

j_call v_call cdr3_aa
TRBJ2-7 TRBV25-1 CASSDRAYEQYF
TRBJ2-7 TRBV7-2 CASATSGPYEQYF
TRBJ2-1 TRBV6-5 CASSGSGSSYNEQFF
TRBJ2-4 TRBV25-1 CASSGSGLAKNIQYF
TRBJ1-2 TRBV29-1 CSADAGGGYGYTF
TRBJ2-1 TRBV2 CASRTGRSLYNEQFF
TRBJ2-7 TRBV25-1 CASSVGPTYEQYF
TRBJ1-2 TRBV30 CAWSPNGAVDGYTF
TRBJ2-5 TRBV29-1 CSAQAGAVETQYF
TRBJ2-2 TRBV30 CAWTPGGAGELFF
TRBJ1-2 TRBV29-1 CSVGQGSNYGYTF
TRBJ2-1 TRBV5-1 CASTPWLESYNEQFF
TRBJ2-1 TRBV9 CASSSGTYNEQFF
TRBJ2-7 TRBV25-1 CASSRTPYEQYF